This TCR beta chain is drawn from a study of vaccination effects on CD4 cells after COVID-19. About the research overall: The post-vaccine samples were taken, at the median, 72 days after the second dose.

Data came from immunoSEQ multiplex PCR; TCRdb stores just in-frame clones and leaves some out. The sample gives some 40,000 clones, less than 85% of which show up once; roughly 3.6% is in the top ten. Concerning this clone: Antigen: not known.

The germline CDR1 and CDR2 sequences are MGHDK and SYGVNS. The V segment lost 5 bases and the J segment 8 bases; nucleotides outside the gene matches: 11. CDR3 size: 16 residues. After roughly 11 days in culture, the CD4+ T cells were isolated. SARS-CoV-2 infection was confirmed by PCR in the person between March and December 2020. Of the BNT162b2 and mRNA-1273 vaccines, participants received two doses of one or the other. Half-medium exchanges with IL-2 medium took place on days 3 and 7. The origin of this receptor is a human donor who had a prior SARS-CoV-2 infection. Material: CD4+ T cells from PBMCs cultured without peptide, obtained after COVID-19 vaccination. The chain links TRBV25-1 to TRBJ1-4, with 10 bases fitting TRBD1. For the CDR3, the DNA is TGTGCCAGCAGTCCCCATGGGACAGGGGCTCGGGAAAAACTGTTTTTT. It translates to CASSPHGTGAREKLFF. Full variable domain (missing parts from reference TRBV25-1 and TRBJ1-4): EADIYQTPRYLVIGTGKKITLECSQTMGHDKMYWYQQDPGMELHLIHYSYGVNSTEKGDLSSESTVSRIRTEHFPLTLESARPSHTSQYLCASSPHGTGAREKLFFGSGTQLSVL.